This TCR beta chain derives from a study of T-cell memory formation after mild COVID-19. Study overall: TCR clusters were mostly donor specific.

General observations from the study: Clones contracting over day 15 to 85 were CD4/CD8 balanced, with later expanders leaning CD4+. Contracting CD4+ clones were located mainly in CM and EM, and CD8+ clones in EMRA.

To note about this clonotype: Its target is unknown.

TCRdb re-derived calls from the 5' RACE reads in MiXCR, one entry per CDR3 protein. The profile shows 400,000 to 450,000 distinct CDR3 sequences, about 20% of them singletons. CDR3 length: 17 residues. The V end lost 2 bases, the J end lost 3 bases, and 17 bases lay between the germline ends. Germline-derived CDR1 and CDR2 are SGHVS and FQNEAQ. The chain employs TRBV7-8 and TRBJ1-5, with D maybe TRBD1 (6 bases). Sequencing was done on a sample of PBMCs or a T cell subset sorted from them (not recorded which). The source is a man between 18 and 35 years old who had mild COVID-19 (a few samples of this study predate the infection). Cell type and time point are not known. DNA for the CDR3: TGTGCCAGCAGCTTAATGCGGGGGGCGCGGTCCAATCAGCCCCAGCATTTT. This sequence encodes CASSLMRGARSNQPQHF. Drawing the rest from reference TRBV7-8 and TRBJ1-5, the complete variable domain is GAGVSQSPRYKVAKRGQDVALRCDPISGHVSLFWYQQALGQGPEFLTYFQNEAQLDKSGLPSDRFFAERPEGSVSTLKIQRTQQEDSAVYLCASSLMRGARSNQPQHFGDGTRLSIL.